This TCR beta chain came from a study of neurological immune-mediated disorders. Germline V lookup: CDR1 MGHRA, CDR2 YSYEKL. Trimming left V 1 base short and J 1 base short, with 17 bases between. The CDR3 has 18 residues. This clonotype was recorded at least ten times. The making of cDNA relied on 5'RACE with 10-nucleotide random UMIs. A single record per CDR3 protein comes from TCRdb applying MiXCR to the 5' RACE reads. Among roughly 41,000 distinct CDR3 sequences, 1.9% were seen once, and the ten largest hold around 2.1%. V usage is TRBV4-1 and J usage is TRBJ2-1, with D unresolved. This TCR was recovered from a woman aged 40 to 49 with multiple sclerosis. Sequencing was performed on PBMCs. CDR3 DNA: TGCGCCAGCAGCCAAGTTCACTCCGTCAGTAGTTCCTACAATGAGCAGTTCTTC. It yields the protein CASSQVHSVSSSYNEQFF.